The clone carrying this T cell receptor beta chain was detected once. Its antigen is unknown. This CDR3 is also generated by other DNA sequences in the sample. The data stem from a study of graft-versus-host responses after intestinal transplantation. As for the study in general: Multivisceral, liver-intestinal, or isolated intestinal grafts were transplanted into recipients. Tacrolimus and steroids were given for around 3 years to all recipients after anti-thymocyte globulin induction. Regarding the study as a whole: Some GvH clones appeared in ileal mucosa or blood before recipient bone marrow. Peak circulating GvH clone levels were associated with early post-transplant HvG declines.

Deletions cut 1 base from V and 8 bases from J, with 2 bases between. Germline CDR1 reads LNHDA; CDR2 reads SQIVND (reference sequence). CDR3 length: 11 amino acids. Assay used: immunoSEQ multiplex PCR; TCRdb lists only in-frame clones, some missing. The sample contains about 99,000 clones, roughly 93% of which appear only once. The clonotype originates from a human donor who received an intestinal transplant. This sample comprised unstimulated CD8+ T cells sorted from spleen or lymph node cells, obtained before intestinal transplant. The rearrangement joins TRBV19 to TRBJ2-2; D call uncertain. CDR3 DNA: TGTGCCAGTAGTATAGCTGGGGAGCTGTTTTTT. Protein sequence: CASSIAGELFF.